The source of this T cell receptor (beta chain) is a study of cytomegalovirus exposure and HLA in healthy donors. The sample holds one count of this clone. Amplification used 60 Vbeta primers and 13 Jbeta primers. The method was immunoSEQ multiplex PCR; TCRdb's version includes in-frame clones alone and lacks a portion of them. The sample records over 100,000 clones, around 81% being singletons. Per germline, CDR1 MDHEN and CDR2 SYDVKM. The CDR3 is made up of 10 amino acids. Trimming removed 8 bases from V and 6 bases from J, with 4 bases in between. Sequenced: PBMCs. The receptor's source is a young woman in good health and CMV-seronegative. The chain is built from TRBV28 and TRBJ1-4; unclear D gene. The CDR3 is CASQDEKLFF. The CDR3 DNA reads TGTGCCAGCCAGGATGAAAAACTGTTTTTT.